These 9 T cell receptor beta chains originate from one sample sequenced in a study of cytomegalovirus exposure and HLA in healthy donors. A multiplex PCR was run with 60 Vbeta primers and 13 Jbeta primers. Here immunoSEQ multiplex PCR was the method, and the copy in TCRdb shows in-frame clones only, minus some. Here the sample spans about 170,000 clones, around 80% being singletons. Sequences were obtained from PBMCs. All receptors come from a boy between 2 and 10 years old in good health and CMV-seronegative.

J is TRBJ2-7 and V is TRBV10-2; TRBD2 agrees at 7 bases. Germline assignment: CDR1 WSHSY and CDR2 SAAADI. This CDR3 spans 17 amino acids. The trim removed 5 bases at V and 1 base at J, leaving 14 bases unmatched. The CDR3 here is CASSPARGSGDSYEQYF. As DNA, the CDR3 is TGCGCCAGCAGTCCCGCAAGGGGAAGCGGGGATTCCTACGAGCAGTACTTC.

The CDR3: CASSLTTRQARNEKLFF. The CDR3 DNA follows: TGTGCCAGCAGTCTCACTACCCGACAGGCCCGTAATGAAAAACTGTTTTTT. The V gene is TRBV27, the J gene TRBJ1-4, with D perhaps TRBD1 (6 bases). Trimming removed 5 bases at V and 4 bases at J, with 20 bases between. The length of the CDR3 is 17 residues. Germline CDR1 MNHEY, CDR2 SMNVEV (reference sequence).

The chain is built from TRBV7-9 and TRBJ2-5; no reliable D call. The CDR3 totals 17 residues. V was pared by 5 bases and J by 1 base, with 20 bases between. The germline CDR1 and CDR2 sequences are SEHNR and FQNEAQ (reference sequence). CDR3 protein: CASSPPATHPVQETQYF. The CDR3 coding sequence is TGTGCCAGCAGCCCTCCGGCGACTCACCCGGTCCAAGAGACCCAGTACTTC.

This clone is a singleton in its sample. In DNA, the CDR3 is TGTGCCAGCAGCTTAGACGGCGGGGTAGGAAACACCATATATTTT. Amino acid sequence: CASSLDGGVGNTIYF. The chain links TRBV7-9 to TRBJ1-3, with D unresolved. The germline V and J ends were trimmed by 1 base and 4 bases, with 11 bases remaining between them. Germline lookup yields CDR1 SEHNR and CDR2 FQNEAQ (reference sequence). The CDR3 runs 15 residues.

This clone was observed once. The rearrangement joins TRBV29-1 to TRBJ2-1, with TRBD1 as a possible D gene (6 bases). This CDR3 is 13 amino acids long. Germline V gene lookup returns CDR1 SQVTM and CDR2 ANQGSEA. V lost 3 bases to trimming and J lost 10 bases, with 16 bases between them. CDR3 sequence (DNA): TGCAGCGTTGAGCGCGGCGGTGGGGGCGAGCAGTTCTTC. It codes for CSVERGGGGEQFF.

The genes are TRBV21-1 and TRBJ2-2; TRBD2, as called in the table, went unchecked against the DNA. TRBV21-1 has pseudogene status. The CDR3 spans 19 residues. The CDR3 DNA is TGTGCCAGCAAAGCGGGACTAGCGGGGGGGCATTTAAACACCGGGGAGCTGTTTTTT. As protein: CASKAGLAGGHLNTGELFF.

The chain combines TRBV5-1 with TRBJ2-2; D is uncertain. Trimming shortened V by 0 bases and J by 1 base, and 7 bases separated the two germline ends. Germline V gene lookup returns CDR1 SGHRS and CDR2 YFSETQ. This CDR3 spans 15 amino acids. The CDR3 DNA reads TGCGCCAGCAGCTTGGTTCAACTGAACACCGGGGAGCTGTTTTTT. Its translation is CASSLVQLNTGELFF.

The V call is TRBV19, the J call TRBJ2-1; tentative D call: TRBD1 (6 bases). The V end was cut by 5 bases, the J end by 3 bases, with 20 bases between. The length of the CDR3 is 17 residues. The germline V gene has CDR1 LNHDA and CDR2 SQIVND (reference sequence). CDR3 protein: CASSGEYRDAIYNEQFF. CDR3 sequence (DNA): TGTGCCAGTAGTGGGGAGTACAGGGACGCTATCTACAATGAGCAGTTCTTC.

The CDR3: CAISESSLLESTGELFF. CDR3 bases: TGTGCCATCAGTGAGTCGAGTTTGCTGGAGTCCACCGGGGAGCTGTTTTTT. This chain links TRBV10-3 with TRBJ2-2; D gene unclear. Germline V lookup: CDR1 ENHRY, CDR2 SYGVKD. The CDR3 is 17 residues long. Trimming removed 0 bases from V and 4 bases from J, with 15 bases in between.